This entry features one T cell receptor (beta chain) sequence. V lost 1 base to trimming and J lost 0 bases, with 6 bases between them. Germline CDR1 and CDR2: SGHVS and FNYEAQ. This CDR3 region has 14 residues. The sample comes from a study of cytomegalovirus exposure and HLA in healthy donors. Amplification used 60 Vbeta primers and 13 Jbeta primers. Measured with immunoSEQ multiplex PCR; TCRdb has only the in-frame clones, and not every one. The sample records more than 110,000 clones, roughly 79% being singletons. The chain is built from TRBV7-6 and TRBJ1-1; D is unresolved. The sample taken for sequencing was PBMCs. The source of this sequence is a man aged 18 to 30 in good health and CMV-seronegative. CDR3 coding DNA: TGTGCCAGCAGCTTAGACAGTGTGAACACTGAAGCTTTCTTT. Encoded protein: CASSLDSVNTEAFF.